This T cell receptor beta chain comes out of a study of T cell responses to AZD1222 COVID-19 vaccine (dated by TCRdb to the early 2020s). For the wider study: AZD1222 recipients given second doses at about 4 weeks or at about 12 weeks were pooled, since spike-specific TCR depth and breadth were not found to differ between the two schedules. TCR sequencing was performed for roughly 250 trial participants, of whom about 200 were given two doses of AZD1222 and about 25 were given two doses of MenACWY control vaccine. Trial participants were enrolled by age into 18-55, 56-69 and 70-plus year subgroups, with 148, 28 and 57 TCR-sequenced participants respectively.

The time point label corresponds to: baseline before first vaccination. Samples from vaccinated people were obtained from the UK trials COV001 and COV002, which included a single-blind randomized controlled phase 2/3 trial of AZD1222 (ChAdOx1 nCoV-19) in healthy adults. For TCRbeta chain sequencing, PBMC samples from trial participants were taken at day 0 and at day 28 after the second dose. Trimming costs V 5 bases and J 1 base, and their ends lie 15 bases apart. For CDR1 and CDR2, the germline V gene (reference sequence) lists MNHEY and SMNVEV. Including the terminal cysteine and phenylalanine, the CDR3 comprises 17 residues. Here the CDR3 DNA is all that survives: 51 bases in frame from base 1. The CDR3 regions of human TCRbeta chains were subjected to immunosequencing. The study's processing was this. Repertoire TCRs were matched against a reference library of SARS-CoV-2-specific TCRs generated with the MIRA antigen-specificity platform. Breadth was defined as the fraction of unique TCRs that were SARS-CoV-2-associated. Depth was defined as the fraction of total T cells that were SARS-CoV-2-associated. Using the MIRA data, every spike-specific TCR was mapped to the spike region that the TCR reacted to and assigned to either a CD4 or a CD8 class. Log10-transformed breadth and depth values were compared by one-way ANOVA with Sidak's multiple comparisons tests. Imported from immuneACCESS, the table was reduced by TCRdb to in-frame sequences with V and J called. These copies leave out some clones; in studies compared against another copy, an unresolved V gene accounts for under half, and the cause of the remainder is not known. V, J and clone size are those of that table, while D and trimming were read from the DNA. Within this sample are more than 150,000 clones, with approximately 89% of them counted one time only. Jointly, the top ten make up 4.4% of the sample.

The investigation overall reported the following: Because no day 14 peak-response samples were available, the repertoires could be characterized only after the peak T cell response. Participants were mostly white British, with more females than males. The authors suggested clonal diversity may have been underestimated. Reportedly, almost half of the unique spike-specific TCRs recognized epitopes lying outside the regions that are mutated in the B.1.351 and B.1.1.7 variants. Spike-specific TCR breadth and depth rose significantly after two AZD1222 doses compared with day 0 and with MenACWY recipients. Only six AZD1222 recipients were SARS-CoV-2 seropositive at baseline, limiting conclusions about previously exposed vaccinees. In the small 56-69-year group, the increase in depth fell short of significance, most likely because of low power. The whole spike protein was spanned by vaccine-associated CD4 TCRs, and dominant responses were seen in regions 160-218 and 743-854.

This clone was seen only a few times. It lacks a known antigen. No qualities accompany the bases; no much larger clone lies one base away. The input for sequencing was peripheral blood, taken on day 0 of AZD1222 vaccination. The chain couples TRBV27 to TRBJ2-6, with TRBD1 perhaps the D gene, on 6 matching bases. This receptor was taken from an adult in good health. The nucleotides are TGTGCCAGCAGTCCAGGGGCCAGTCGGTCTGGGGCCAACGTCCTGACTTTC. Translated, this gives CASSPGASRSGANVLTF.